These 20 T cell receptor beta chains were sequenced from one sample in a study of cytomegalovirus exposure and HLA in healthy donors. Sequencing used immunoSEQ multiplex PCR; TCRdb keeps in-frame clones, though not all of them. The sample lists around 150,000 clones; more than 70% were seen once. Sequencing was performed on PBMCs. The receptors come from a man between 18 and 29 years old in good health and CMV-seronegative.

The J gene is TRBJ1-1, the V gene TRBV7-9; weak D call: TRBD1 (5 bases). The germline CDR1 and CDR2 sequences are SEHNR and FQNEAQ (reference sequence). Trimming cost V 5 bases and J 3 bases, with 13 bases left between them. The CDR3 sequence is 14 residues long. DNA of the CDR3: TGTGCCAGCAGCCCCCATGGAGGGGACACTGAAGCTTTCTTT. Its translation is CASSPHGGDTEAFF.

The chain has TRBV27 and TRBJ2-1; TRBD2 matches at 9 bases. This CDR3 spans 15 amino acids. The germline V gene encodes CDR1 MNHEY and CDR2 SMNVEV (reference sequence). After removal of 4 bases from V and 5 bases from J, the junction contained 6 bases not matched to a gene. Written as DNA, the CDR3 is TGTGCCAGCAGTTCCCCGGGACTAGCAAACAATGAGCAGTTCTTC. It yields the protein CASSSPGLANNEQFF.

J is TRBJ1-3 and V is TRBV2, with D unresolved. Trimming left V 7 bases short and J 0 bases short, with 13 bases between. The CDR3 totals 15 residues. CDR1 is SNHLY and CDR2 is FYNNEI in the germline V gene. The CDR3 DNA sequence: TGTGCCAGCACTCGTGAGGGCGTCTCTGGAAACACCATATATTTT. This sequence encodes CASTREGVSGNTIYF.

The chain employs TRBV6-1 and TRBJ2-7, with D maybe TRBD1 (5 bases). The CDR3 covers 12 residues. The germline gives CDR1 MNHNS, CDR2 SASEGT. The V end lost 3 bases, the J end lost 3 bases, and 6 bases lay between the germline ends. The CDR3 region is CASSEGHYEQYF. In nucleotides, the CDR3 is TGTGCCAGCAGTGAGGGGCACTACGAGCAGTACTTC.

The chain combines TRBV6-5 with TRBJ1-5; D is unresolved. Germline V gives CDR1 MNHEY, CDR2 SVGAGI. V was cut by 0 bases and J by 6 bases, with 9 bases left in between. CDR3 length: 14 residues. As DNA, the CDR3 is TGTGCCAGCAGTTACTCTGATTCCGGTCAGCCCCAGCATTTT. This codes for CASSYSDSGQPQHF.

The V gene is TRBV4-3, the J gene TRBJ2-3, with 10 bases identical to TRBD1. Germline V gene lookup returns CDR1 LGHNA and CDR2 YSLEER. The length of the CDR3 is 17 residues. The J segment lost 6 bases and the V segment lost 3 bases, leaving 12 bases of the junction unmatched. CDR3 in amino acids: CASSQEVRDRGTDTQYF. Written as DNA, the CDR3 is TGCGCCAGCAGCCAGGAGGTCCGGGACAGGGGTACGGATACGCAGTATTTT.

The chain is built from TRBV5-1 and TRBJ2-3, with TRBD1 matching over 7 bases. V was clipped by 4 bases and J by 5 bases; unmatched bases: 7. The CDR3 has 14 amino acids. CDR1 is SGHRS, CDR2 YFSETQ, per germline. The CDR3: CASSPGQSEDTQYF. CDR3 nucleotide sequence: TGCGCCAGCAGCCCGGGACAGTCCGAAGATACGCAGTATTTT.

This clone showed up just a few times. The rearrangement links TRBV14 to TRBJ1-1, with D possibly matching TRBD1 (5 bases). Germline V lookup: CDR1 SGHDN, CDR2 FVKESK. There are 13 residues in the CDR3. Trimming took off 2 bases at V and 3 bases at J, with 7 bases between the two ends. In DNA form, the CDR3 reads TGTGCCAGCAGCCAACAGGGATACACTGAAGCTTTCTTT. Protein: CASSQQGYTEAFF.

The genes are TRBV30 and TRBJ1-6; D is perhaps TRBD1 (6 bases). This CDR3 comprises 14 residues. Germline loops: CDR1 GTSNPN, CDR2 SVGIG (reference sequence). The V gene lost 2 bases and the J gene lost 14 bases, with 19 bases spanning the gap. The CDR3 DNA follows: TGTGCCTGGAGTTGGAGGACAGCTAAGTCGTCCCTCCACTTT. Amino acids: CAWSWRTAKSSLHF.

This clone was recorded only once. This rearrangement joins TRBV28 to TRBJ2-3; D perhaps matches TRBD2 (6 bases). The CDR3 has 14 residues. Trimming pared 6 bases from V and 4 bases from J, leaving 14 bases between. Germline loops: CDR1 MDHEN, CDR2 SYDVKM. CDR3 loop: CASRGGLGPDTQYF. For the CDR3, the DNA is TGTGCCAGCAGGGGGGGACTTGGTCCAGATACGCAGTATTTT.

The chain joins TRBV6-5 to TRBJ2-7; 8 bases are a match to TRBD1. The ends lost 2 bases at V and 4 bases at J; junction bases unmatched: 4. The CDR3 contains 14 residues. Per germline, CDR1 MNHEY and CDR2 SVGAGI. The CDR3 DNA follows: TGTGCCAGCAGTTACGGGACAGGTATTTACGAGCAGTACTTC. This gives the protein CASSYGTGIYEQYF.

The V and J genes are TRBV7-9 and TRBJ2-7, with 9 bases aligning to TRBD1. The V segment lost 0 bases and the J segment 4 bases; nucleotides outside the gene matches: 4. The CDR3 extends over 15 amino acids. Germline V lookup: CDR1 SEHNR, CDR2 FQNEAQ (reference sequence). The CDR3 nucleotides are TGTGCCAGCAGCTTAGCCGGGACAGGGTTATACGAGCAGTACTTC. Amino acids: CASSLAGTGLYEQYF.

This clone showed up just once. The V and J genes are TRBV15 and TRBJ2-2; 14 nucleotides align to TRBD2. Trimming cost V 1 base and J 5 bases; bases outside gene matches: 0. The CDR3 has 16 amino acids. The V gene's germline CDR1 is LNHNV and CDR2 YYDKDF (reference sequence). CDR3 sequence: CATSRGLAGGTGELFF. The CDR3 DNA follows: TGTGCCACCAGCAGAGGACTAGCGGGAGGGACCGGGGAGCTGTTTTTT.

The rearrangement joins TRBV30 to TRBJ1-2, with TRBD1 matching over 9 bases. The CDR3 length is 13 residues. Germline values: CDR1 GTSNPN, CDR2 SVGIG (reference sequence). The ends lost 5 bases at V and 5 bases at J; junction bases unmatched: 6. The CDR3 protein is CAWAVGTGYGYTF. As DNA, the CDR3 is TGTGCCTGGGCTGTTGGGACAGGGTATGGCTACACCTTC. Together with reference TRBV30 and TRBJ1-2, the CDR3 gives the full variable domain: SQTIHQWPATLVQPVGSPLSLECTVEGTSNPNLYWYRQAAGRGLQLLFYSVGIGQISSEVPQNLSASRPQDRQFILSSKKLLLSDSGFYLCAWAVGTGYGYTFGSGTRLTVV.

The chain couples TRBV28 to TRBJ1-4; no reliable D call. V was pared by 7 bases and J by 6 bases, with 15 bases between. CDR1 MDHEN and CDR2 SYDVKM come from the germline V gene. The CDR3 is 14 residues long. The CDR3, as DNA: TGTGCCAGCACCCCCCAAGGGAGTTATGAAAAACTGTTTTTT. It is translated as CASTPQGSYEKLFF.

The chain employs TRBV6-6 and TRBJ1-1, with D possibly TRBD1 on 6 matching bases. V was pared by 10 bases and J by 6 bases, with 15 bases between. The CDR3 is made up of 12 amino acids. CDR1 is MNHNY, CDR2 SVGAGI, per germline (reference sequence). The CDR3 here is CATGGQESEAFF. CDR3 coding DNA: TGTGCCACGGGGGGGCAGGAGTCTGAAGCTTTCTTT.

The chain carries TRBV10-3 and TRBJ2-2; 8 nucleotides agree with TRBD1. Germline-derived CDR1 and CDR2 are ENHRY and SYGVKD. CDR3 length: 16 residues. V dropped 5 bases and J dropped 5; count of bases not matched to a gene: 10. CDR3 nucleotides: TGTGCCATCAGTACCACCGGGACAGGCGGGACCGGGGAGCTGTTTTTT. Amino acids: CAISTTGTGGTGELFF.

The gene calls are TRBV6-5 and TRBJ1-2; TRBD1 aligns across 7 bases. There are 15 residues in the CDR3. Per germline, CDR1 MNHEY and CDR2 SVGAGI. V lost 2 bases and J lost 4; bases outside the gene matches: 7. This chain's CDR3 is CASSYPDRVPYGYTF. CDR3 coding DNA: TGTGCCAGCAGTTACCCCGACAGGGTACCCTATGGCTACACCTTC.

This clone was observed a handful of times. This chain uses TRBV11-2 with TRBJ1-2, with TRBD1 matching over 8 bases. V shed 6 bases and J 3 bases; nucleotides not matched to a gene: 9. The germline V gene encodes CDR1 SGHAT and CDR2 FQNNGV. This CDR3 has 15 residues. The CDR3 sequence is CASRVGLDRDYGYTF. In DNA, the CDR3 is TGTGCCAGCAGGGTGGGATTGGACAGGGACTATGGCTACACCTTC.

This chain uses TRBV7-2 with TRBJ2-7; 10 bases agree with TRBD1. This CDR3 contains 14 residues. V trimming: 5 bases; J trimming: 4 bases; junction bases outside the gene matches: 5. Germline lookup yields CDR1 SGHTA and CDR2 FQGNSA. This CDR3 reads CASSPRDRGYEQYV. The CDR3 DNA sequence: TGTGCCAGCAGCCCCCGGGACAGGGGATACGAGCAGTACGTC.